These 14 T cell receptor beta chains were sequenced from one sample in a study of blood T cell repertoires in COVID-19. Clones were sequenced by immunoSEQ multiplex PCR, and TCRdb holds only the in-frame ones, with some missing. Among 50,000 to 65,000 clones, 89% were seen once, and the ten largest hold around 5%. The sequenced sample consisted of peripheral blood. These receptors came from a man between 60 and 75 years old with active COVID-19.

V and J are TRBV2 and TRBJ1-5; possible D gene TRBD1, 6 bases. CDR1 is SNHLY and CDR2 is FYNNEI in the germline V gene. The ends were cut back, 4 bases at V and 4 bases at J, with 11 bases in the middle. The CDR3 has 14 residues. The CDR3 loop reads CASSALQGNQPQHF. CDR3 nucleotides: TGTGCCAGCAGTGCGTTGCAGGGGAATCAGCCCCAGCATTTT.

This chain uses TRBV11-1 with TRBJ2-1; perhaps TRBD2 as D (5 bases). The CDR3 spans 14 residues. CDR1 SGHAT and CDR2 FQDESV come from the germline V gene (reference sequence). V lost 4 bases, J lost 1 base, and 8 bases lay in between. The chain's CDR3 is CASSYGVSYNEQFF. The CDR3 bases are TGTGCCAGCAGCTACGGGGTTTCCTACAATGAGCAGTTCTTC.

This chain links TRBV28 with TRBJ1-2; 7 bases align to TRBD1. This CDR3 region has 11 residues. V was clipped by 6 bases and J by 5 bases; unmatched bases: 0. From germline, CDR1 is MDHEN and CDR2 SYDVKM. CDR3 DNA sequence: TGTGCCAGCAGCAGGGGGTATGGCTACACCTTC. Protein sequence: CASSRGYGYTF.

The chain couples TRBV4-1 to TRBJ2-3; 9 bases fit TRBD1. V lost 7 bases, J lost 3 bases, and 14 bases stayed unmatched. This CDR3 has 17 residues. Germline V gives CDR1 MGHRA, CDR2 YSYEKL. CDR3 bases: TGCGCCAGCATCCCCCTCCGGGACAGGGCGCCAACAGATACGCAGTATTTT. Translated: CASIPLRDRAPTDTQYF.

This chain joins TRBV6-2 or TRBV6-3 and TRBJ2-3, with 9 bases identical to TRBD1. V was clipped by 4 bases and J by 6 bases; unmatched bases: 5. This CDR3 comprises 14 residues. Germline-derived CDR1 and CDR2 are MNHEY and SVGEGT. The CDR3 reads CASSWGTGRDTQYF. The CDR3 DNA reads as TGTGCCAGCAGTTGGGGGACAGGGAGGGATACGCAGTATTTT.

A single count supports this clone. The genes are TRBV18 and TRBJ2-6; 7 positions agree with TRBD1. In germline, CDR1 is KGHSH, CDR2 LQKENI. CDR3 length equals 19 residues. Trimming took 1 base from V and 0 from J; bases not matched to a gene: 9. The CDR3 protein is CASSPLQTGVPSGANVLTF. The CDR3 nucleotides are TGTGCCAGCTCACCACTCCAAACAGGGGTCCCCTCTGGGGCCAACGTCCTGACTTTC.

The V call is TRBV6-5, the J call TRBJ1-1, with D perhaps TRBD1 (5 bases). CDR1 and CDR2 (germline): MNHEY, SVGAGI. Trimming removed 0 bases from V and 0 bases from J, with 8 bases in between. CDR3 length: 15 amino acids. CDR3 in amino acids: CASSYSGDLNTEAFF. DNA for the CDR3: TGTGCCAGCAGTTACTCAGGGGACTTGAACACTGAAGCTTTCTTT.

The chain is built from TRBV7-3 and TRBJ2-1; 7 bases are a match to TRBD2. Germline CDR1 and CDR2: SGHTA and FQGTGA. V shed 5 bases, J shed 0 bases, and the junction held 4 bases outside the gene matches. The CDR3 contains 15 residues. For the CDR3, the DNA is TGTGCCAGCAGCCAATGGACTAGCTCCTACAATGAGCAGTTCTTC. It yields the protein CASSQWTSSYNEQFF.

The rearrangement links TRBV7-9 to TRBJ1-6; a weak D match, TRBD1 (6 bases). This CDR3 has 14 residues. The ends were cut back, 5 bases at V and 7 bases at J, with 12 bases in the middle. CDR1 and CDR2 (germline): SEHNR, FQNEAQ (reference sequence). This CDR3 is CASSHTGYNSPLHF. For the CDR3, the DNA is TGTGCCAGCAGCCACACAGGGTACAATTCACCCCTCCACTTT.

This chain links TRBV27 with TRBJ2-7; D gene uncertain. V was trimmed by 5 bases and J by 2 bases, leaving 16 bases between them. The germline V gene has CDR1 MNHEY and CDR2 SMNVEV (reference sequence). This CDR3 comprises 15 residues. This CDR3 is CASSNRRPPTYEQYF. CDR3 in DNA: TGTGCCAGCAGTAACCGCAGGCCCCCAACCTACGAGCAGTACTTC.

V is TRBV5-1 and J is TRBJ1-4, with 10 bases that match TRBD1. The CDR3 extends over 18 amino acids. Germline V lookup: CDR1 SGHRS, CDR2 YFSETQ. The trim removed 4 bases at V and 0 bases at J, leaving 9 bases unmatched. CDR3 bases: TGCGCCAGCAGCCCGGGGACAGGGGCAAATCCAACTAATGAAAAACTGTTTTTT. Translated, it gives CASSPGTGANPTNEKLFF.

V is TRBV7-8 and J is TRBJ2-7, with 8 nucleotides matching TRBD1. Germline lookup yields CDR1 SGHVS and CDR2 FQNEAQ. The CDR3 totals 15 residues. With 5 bases clipped from V and 7 bases from J, the junction kept 13 bases outside the gene matches. CDR3 loop: CASSLTPGQAVEQYF. The CDR3 coding sequence is TGTGCCAGCAGCCTAACCCCGGGACAGGCGGTGGAGCAGTACTTC.

The gene calls are TRBV7-9 and TRBJ2-7; tentatively, D is TRBD1 (5 bases). V was trimmed by 5 bases and J by 6 bases, leaving 17 bases between them. This CDR3 comprises 14 residues. Per germline, CDR1 SEHNR and CDR2 FQNEAQ (reference sequence). CDR3 residues: CASSAGLSRVEQYF. The CDR3 nucleotides are TGTGCCAGCAGCGCAGGGTTATCCCGGGTCGAGCAGTACTTC.

CDR3 sequence: CASSYSWQNNEQFF. The CDR3 nucleotides are TGTGCCAGCAGTTACTCGTGGCAGAACAATGAGCAGTTCTTC. The chain carries TRBV6-5 and TRBJ2-1; D unclear. The CDR3 extends over 14 amino acids. Deletions cut 0 bases from V and 5 bases from J, with 8 bases between. The germline V gene has CDR1 MNHEY and CDR2 SVGAGI.